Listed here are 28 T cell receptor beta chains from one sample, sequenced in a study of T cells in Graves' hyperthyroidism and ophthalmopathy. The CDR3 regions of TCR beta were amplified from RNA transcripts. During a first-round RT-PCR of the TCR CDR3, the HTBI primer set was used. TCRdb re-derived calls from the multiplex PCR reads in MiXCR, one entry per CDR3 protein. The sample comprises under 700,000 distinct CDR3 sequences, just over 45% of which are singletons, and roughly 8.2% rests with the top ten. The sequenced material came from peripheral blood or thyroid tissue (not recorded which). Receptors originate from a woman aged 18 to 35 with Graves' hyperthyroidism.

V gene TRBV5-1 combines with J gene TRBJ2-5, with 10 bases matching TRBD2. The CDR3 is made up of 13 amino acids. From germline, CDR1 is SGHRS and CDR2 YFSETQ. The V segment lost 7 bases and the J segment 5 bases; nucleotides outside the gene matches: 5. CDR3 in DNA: TGCGCCAGCGCCGCTAGCGGGAGTGAGACCCAGTACTTC. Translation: CASAASGSETQYF.

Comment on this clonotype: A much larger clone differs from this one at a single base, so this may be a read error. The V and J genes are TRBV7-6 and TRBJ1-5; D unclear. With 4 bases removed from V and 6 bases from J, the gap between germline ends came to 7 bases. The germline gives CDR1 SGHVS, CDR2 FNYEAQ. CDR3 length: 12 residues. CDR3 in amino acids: CASSWQIQPQHF. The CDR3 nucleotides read TGTGCCAGCAGCTGGCAGATTCAGCCCCAGCATTTT.

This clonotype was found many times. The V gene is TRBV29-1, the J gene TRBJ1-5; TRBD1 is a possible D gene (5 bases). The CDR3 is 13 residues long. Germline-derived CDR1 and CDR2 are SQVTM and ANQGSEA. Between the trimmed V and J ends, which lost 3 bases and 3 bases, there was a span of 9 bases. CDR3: CSVDRGPNQPQHF. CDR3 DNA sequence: TGCAGCGTTGATCGGGGACCCAATCAGCCCCAGCATTTT.

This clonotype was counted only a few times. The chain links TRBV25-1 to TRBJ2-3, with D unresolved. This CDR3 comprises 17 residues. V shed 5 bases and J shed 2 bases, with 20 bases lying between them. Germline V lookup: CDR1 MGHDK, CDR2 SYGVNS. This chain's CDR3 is CASSRWSRSPPTDTQYF. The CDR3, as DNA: TGTGCCAGCAGTCGATGGTCACGGAGCCCGCCCACAGATACGCAGTATTTT.

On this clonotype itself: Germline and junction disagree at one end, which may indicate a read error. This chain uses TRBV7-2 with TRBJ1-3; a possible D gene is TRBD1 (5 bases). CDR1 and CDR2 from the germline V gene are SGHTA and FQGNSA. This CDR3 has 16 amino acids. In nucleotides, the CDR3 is TGTGCCAGCAGCTTAGGGTCGGTTCCGGGGGAAAACACCATAAATTTT. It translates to CASSLGSVPGENTINF.

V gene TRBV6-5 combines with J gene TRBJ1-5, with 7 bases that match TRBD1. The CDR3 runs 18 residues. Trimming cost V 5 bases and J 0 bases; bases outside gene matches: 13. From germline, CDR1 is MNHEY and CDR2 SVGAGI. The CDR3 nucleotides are TGTGCCAGCAGTCCAGGACGAGACAGGGTTGCTAGCAATCAGCCCCAGCATTTT. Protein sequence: CASSPGRDRVASNQPQHF.

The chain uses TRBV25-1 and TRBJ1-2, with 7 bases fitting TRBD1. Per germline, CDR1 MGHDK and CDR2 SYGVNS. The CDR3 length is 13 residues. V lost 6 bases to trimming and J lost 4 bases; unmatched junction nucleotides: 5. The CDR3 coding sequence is TGTGCCAGCAGAACGACAGGGATCTATGGCTACACCTTC. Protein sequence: CASRTTGIYGYTF.

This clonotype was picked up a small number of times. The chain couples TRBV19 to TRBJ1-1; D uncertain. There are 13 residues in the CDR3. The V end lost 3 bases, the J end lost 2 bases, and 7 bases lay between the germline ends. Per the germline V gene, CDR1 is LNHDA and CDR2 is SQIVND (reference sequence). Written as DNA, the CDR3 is TGTGCCAGTAGTATCCGCTATAACACTGAAGCTTTCTTT. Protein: CASSIRYNTEAFF.

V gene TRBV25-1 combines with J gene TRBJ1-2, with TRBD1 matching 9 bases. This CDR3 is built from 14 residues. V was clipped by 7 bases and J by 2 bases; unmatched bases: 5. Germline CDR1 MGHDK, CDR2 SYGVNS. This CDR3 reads CASTSGQGNYGYTF. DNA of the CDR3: TGTGCCAGCACAAGCGGACAGGGGAACTATGGCTACACCTTC.

The CDR3 is CSVAGQDQPQHF. The CDR3 nucleotides read TGCAGCGTTGCCGGACAGGACCAGCCCCAGCATTTT. The rearrangement joins TRBV29-1 to TRBJ1-5; 7 nucleotides agree with TRBD1. Germline V gene lookup returns CDR1 SQVTM and CDR2 ANQGSEA. This CDR3 is built from 12 residues. Trimming cost V 4 bases and J 7 bases; bases outside gene matches: 4.

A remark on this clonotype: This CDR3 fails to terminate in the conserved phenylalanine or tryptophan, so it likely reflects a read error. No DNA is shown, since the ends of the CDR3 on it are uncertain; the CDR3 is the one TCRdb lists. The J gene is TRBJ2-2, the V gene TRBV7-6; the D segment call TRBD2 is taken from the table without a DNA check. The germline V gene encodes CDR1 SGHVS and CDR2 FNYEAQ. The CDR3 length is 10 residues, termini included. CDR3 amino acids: CASSLGAQGY.

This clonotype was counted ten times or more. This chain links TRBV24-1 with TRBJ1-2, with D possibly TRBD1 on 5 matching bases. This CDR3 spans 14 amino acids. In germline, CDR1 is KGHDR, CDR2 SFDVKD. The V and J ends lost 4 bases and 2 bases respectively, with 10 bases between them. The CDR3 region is CATSDPRDNYGYTF. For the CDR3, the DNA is TGTGCCACCAGTGACCCCCGGGACAACTATGGCTACACCTTC.

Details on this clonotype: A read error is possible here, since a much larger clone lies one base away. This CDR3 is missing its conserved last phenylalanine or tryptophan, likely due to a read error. In DNA, the CDR3 is TGTGCCTGCCGACCTGGGACTATTCAAGAGACCCAGTACCTC. This translates into CACRPGTIQETQYL. This chain links TRBV2 with TRBJ2-5, with 7 bases that match TRBD2. This CDR3 is 14 amino acids long. Per germline, CDR1 SNHLY and CDR2 FYNNEI. V lost 11 bases, J lost 2 bases, and 11 bases stayed unmatched.

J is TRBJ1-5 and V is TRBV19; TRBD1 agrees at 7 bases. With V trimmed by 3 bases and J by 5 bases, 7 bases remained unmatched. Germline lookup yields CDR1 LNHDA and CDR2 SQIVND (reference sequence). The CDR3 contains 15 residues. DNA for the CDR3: TGTGCCAGTAGTATTTATGGGACAGACGATCAGCCCCAGCATTTT. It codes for CASSIYGTDDQPQHF.

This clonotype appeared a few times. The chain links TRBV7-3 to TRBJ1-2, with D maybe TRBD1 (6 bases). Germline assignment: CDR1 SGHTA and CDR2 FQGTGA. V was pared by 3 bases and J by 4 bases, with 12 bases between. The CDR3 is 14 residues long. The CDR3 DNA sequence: TGTGCCAGCAGCTTGGGGGGGCGCGCCTATGGCTACACCTTC. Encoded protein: CASSLGGRAYGYTF. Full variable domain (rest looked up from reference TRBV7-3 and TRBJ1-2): GAGVSQTPSNKVTEKGKYVELRCDPISGHTALYWYRQSLGQGPEFLIYFQGTGAADDSGLPNDRFFAVRPEGSVSTLKIQRTERGDSAVYLCASSLGGRAYGYTFGSGTRLTVV.

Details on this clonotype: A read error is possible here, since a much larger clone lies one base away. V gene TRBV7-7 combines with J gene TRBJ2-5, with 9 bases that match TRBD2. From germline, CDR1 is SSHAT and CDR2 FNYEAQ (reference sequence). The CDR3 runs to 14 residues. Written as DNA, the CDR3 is TGTGCTAGCAGCTCAGGTAGCGGGAGAGAGACCCAGTACTTC. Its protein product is CASSSGSGRETQYF.

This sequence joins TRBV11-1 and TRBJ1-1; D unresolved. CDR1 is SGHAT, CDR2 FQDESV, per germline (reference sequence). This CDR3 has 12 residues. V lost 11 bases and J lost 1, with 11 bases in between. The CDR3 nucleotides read TGTGCCTGGTCCAGAGGGAACACTGAAGCTTTCTTT. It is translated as CAWSRGNTEAFF.

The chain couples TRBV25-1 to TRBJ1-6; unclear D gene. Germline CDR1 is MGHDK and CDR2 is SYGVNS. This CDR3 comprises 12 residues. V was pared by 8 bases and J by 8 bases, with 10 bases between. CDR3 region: CASSPPDSPLHF. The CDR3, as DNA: TGTGCCAGCTCACCACCTGATTCACCCCTCCACTTT.

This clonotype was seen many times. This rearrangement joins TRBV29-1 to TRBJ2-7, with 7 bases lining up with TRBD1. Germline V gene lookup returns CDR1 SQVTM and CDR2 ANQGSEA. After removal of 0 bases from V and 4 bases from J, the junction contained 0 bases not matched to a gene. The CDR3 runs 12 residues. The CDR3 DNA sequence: TGCAGCGTTGAAGAACAGGGGTACGAGCAGTACTTC. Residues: CSVEEQGYEQYF.

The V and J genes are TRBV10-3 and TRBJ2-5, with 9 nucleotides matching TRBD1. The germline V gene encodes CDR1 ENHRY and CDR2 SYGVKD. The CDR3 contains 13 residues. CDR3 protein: CARTGTGKETQYF. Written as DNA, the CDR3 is TGTGCTAGAACTGGGACAGGGAAGGAGACCCAGTACTTC.

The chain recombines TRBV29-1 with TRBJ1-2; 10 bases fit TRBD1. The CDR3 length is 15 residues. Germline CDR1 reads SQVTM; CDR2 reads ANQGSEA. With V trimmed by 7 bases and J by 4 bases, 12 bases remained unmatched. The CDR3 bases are TGCAGCGCAGCCGGGACAGGGGACTCGGGCTATGGCTACACCTTC. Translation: CSAAGTGDSGYGYTF.

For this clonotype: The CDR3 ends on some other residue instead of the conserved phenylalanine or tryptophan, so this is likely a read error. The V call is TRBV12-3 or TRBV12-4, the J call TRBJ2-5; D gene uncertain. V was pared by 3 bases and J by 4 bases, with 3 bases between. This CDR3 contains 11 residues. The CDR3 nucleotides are TGTGCCAGCAGTTTTGGAGAGACCCAGTACTCC. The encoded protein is CASSFGETQYS.

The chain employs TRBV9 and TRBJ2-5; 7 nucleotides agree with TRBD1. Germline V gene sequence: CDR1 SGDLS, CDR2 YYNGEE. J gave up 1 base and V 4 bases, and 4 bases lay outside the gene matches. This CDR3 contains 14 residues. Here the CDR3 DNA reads TGTGCCAGCAGCTCGGGACAGTTCCAAGAGACCCAGTACTTC. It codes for CASSSGQFQETQYF.

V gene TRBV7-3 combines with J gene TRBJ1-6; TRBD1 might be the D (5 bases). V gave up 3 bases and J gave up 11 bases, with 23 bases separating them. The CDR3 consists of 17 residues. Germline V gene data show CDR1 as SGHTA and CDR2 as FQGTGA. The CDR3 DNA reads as TGTGCCAGCAGCTTGGGACCCGGGACCTGGGGCTCTGCACCCCTCCACTTT. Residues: CASSLGPGTWGSAPLHF.

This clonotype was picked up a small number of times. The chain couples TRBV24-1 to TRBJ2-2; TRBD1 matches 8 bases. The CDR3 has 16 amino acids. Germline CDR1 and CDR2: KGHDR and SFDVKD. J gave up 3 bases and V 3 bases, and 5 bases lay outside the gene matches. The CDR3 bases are TGTGCCACCAGTGATCCCGGGACAGGTTACACCGGGGAGCTGTTTTTT. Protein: CATSDPGTGYTGELFF.

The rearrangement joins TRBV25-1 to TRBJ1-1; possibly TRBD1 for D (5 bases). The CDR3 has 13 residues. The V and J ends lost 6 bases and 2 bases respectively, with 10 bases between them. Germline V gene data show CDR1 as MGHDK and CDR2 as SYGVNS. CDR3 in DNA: TGTGCCAGCAGGGAACAGGTTAACACTGAAGCTTTCTTT. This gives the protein CASREQVNTEAFF.

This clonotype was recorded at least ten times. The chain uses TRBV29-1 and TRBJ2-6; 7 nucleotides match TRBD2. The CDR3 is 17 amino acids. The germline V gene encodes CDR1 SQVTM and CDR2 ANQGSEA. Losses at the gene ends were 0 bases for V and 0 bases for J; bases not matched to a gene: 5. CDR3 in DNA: TGCAGCGTTGAAGATGGGCGGGGGAGCTCTGGGGCCAACGTCCTGACTTTC. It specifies CSVEDGRGSSGANVLTF.

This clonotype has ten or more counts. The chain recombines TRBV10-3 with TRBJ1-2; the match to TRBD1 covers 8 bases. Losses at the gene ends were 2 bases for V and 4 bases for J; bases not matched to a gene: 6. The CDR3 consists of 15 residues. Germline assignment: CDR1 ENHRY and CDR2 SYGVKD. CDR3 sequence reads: CAISEGGQGSYGYTF. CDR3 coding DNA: TGTGCCATCAGTGAGGGTGGACAGGGTTCCTATGGCTACACCTTC.